This entry is about one T cell receptor (beta chain). Its antigen target is currently unknown. No base qualities exist here, and no much larger clone lies one base off it. This sample was included in a study of control samples from healthy donors and cancer patients (dated by TCRdb to 2020 to 2021). The CDR3 has 16 amino acids, counting the end cysteine and phenylalanine. The sequence is cut down to CDR3 DNA, 48 bases in frame from base 1. The germline V gene gives CDR1 as SQVTM and CDR2 as ANQGSEA. Trimming removed 1 base from V and 4 bases from J; the gene matches leave 12 bases unexplained. Libraries were prepared through the immunoSEQ multiplex PCR assay. Held by TCRdb, this immuneACCESS table contains in-frame sequences only and omits some clones. Under half of the omission traces to an unresolved V gene where checked; the cause of the rest is unknown. The sample table lists 60,000 or so clones, 88% of them with a count of one. Together, the top ten hold approximately 3.8% of the sample.

The TCR comes from a man aged 45-65 years in good health. The rearrangement combines TRBV29-1 with TRBJ2-5; TRBD2 lines up with 7 middle nucleotides. Sequencing was performed on blood. The CDR3 corresponds to CSVEGGEGFLGETQYF. The DNA sequence is as follows: TGCAGCGTTGAAGGGGGGGAGGGGTTTTTAGGAGAGACCCAGTACTTC.